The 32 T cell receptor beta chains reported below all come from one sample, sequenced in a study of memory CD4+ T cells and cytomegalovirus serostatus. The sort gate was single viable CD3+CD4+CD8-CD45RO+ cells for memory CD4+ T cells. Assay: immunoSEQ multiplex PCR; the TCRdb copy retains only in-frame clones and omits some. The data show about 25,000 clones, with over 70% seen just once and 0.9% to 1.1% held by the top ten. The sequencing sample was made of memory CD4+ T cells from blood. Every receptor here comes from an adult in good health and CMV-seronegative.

CDR3 sequence: CASSLLRGTNTEAFF. CDR3 nucleotide sequence: TGTGCCAGCAGTTTATTACGGGGAACCAACACTGAAGCTTTCTTT. This rearrangement joins TRBV27 to TRBJ1-1; D is unclear. V was pared by 1 base and J by 2 bases, with 11 bases between. The CDR3 runs 15 residues. CDR1 is MNHEY, CDR2 SMNVEV, per germline (reference sequence).

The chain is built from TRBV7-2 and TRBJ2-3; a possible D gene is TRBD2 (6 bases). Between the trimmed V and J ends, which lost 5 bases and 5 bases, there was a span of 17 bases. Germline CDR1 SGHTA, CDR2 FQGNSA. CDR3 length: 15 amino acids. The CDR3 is CASSVRRENKDTQYF. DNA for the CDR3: TGTGCCAGCAGCGTGCGACGGGAGAATAAAGATACGCAGTATTTT. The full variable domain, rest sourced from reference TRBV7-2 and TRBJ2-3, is GAGVSQSPSNKVTEKGKDVELRCDPISGHTALYWYRQSLGQGLEFLIYFQGNSAPDKSGLPSDRFSAERTGGSVSTLTIQRTQQEDSAVYLCASSVRRENKDTQYFGPGTRLTVL.

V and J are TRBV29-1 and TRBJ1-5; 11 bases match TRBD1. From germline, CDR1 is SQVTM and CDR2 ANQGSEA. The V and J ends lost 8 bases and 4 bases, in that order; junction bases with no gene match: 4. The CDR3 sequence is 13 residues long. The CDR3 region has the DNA TGCAGCACCGGACAGGGGGCTAATCAGCCCCAGCATTTT. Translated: CSTGQGANQPQHF. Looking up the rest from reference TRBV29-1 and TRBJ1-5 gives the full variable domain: SAVISQKPSRDICQRGTSLTIQCQVDSQVTMMFWYRQQPGQSLTLIATANQGSEATYESGFVIDKFPISRPNLTFSTLTVSNMSPEDSSIYLCSTGQGANQPQHFGDGTRLSIL.

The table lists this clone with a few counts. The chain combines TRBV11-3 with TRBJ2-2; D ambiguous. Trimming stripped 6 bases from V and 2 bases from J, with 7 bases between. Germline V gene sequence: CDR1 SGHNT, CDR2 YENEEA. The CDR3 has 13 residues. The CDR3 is CASRAGNTGELFF. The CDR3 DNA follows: TGTGCCAGCAGGGCCGGAAACACCGGGGAGCTGTTTTTT. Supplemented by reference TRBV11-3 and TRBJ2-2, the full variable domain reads EAGVVQSPRYKIIEKKQPVAFWCNPISGHNTLYWYLQNLGQGPELLIRYENEEAVDDSQLPKDRFSAERLKGVDSTLKIQPAELGDSAVYLCASRAGNTGELFFGEGSRLTVL.

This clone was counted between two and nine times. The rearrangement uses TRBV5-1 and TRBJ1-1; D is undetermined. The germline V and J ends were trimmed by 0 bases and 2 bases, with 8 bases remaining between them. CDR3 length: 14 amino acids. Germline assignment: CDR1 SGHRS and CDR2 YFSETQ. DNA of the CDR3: TGCGCCAGCAGCTTGGGCGGCATTAACACTGAAGCTTTCTTT. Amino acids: CASSLGGINTEAFF.

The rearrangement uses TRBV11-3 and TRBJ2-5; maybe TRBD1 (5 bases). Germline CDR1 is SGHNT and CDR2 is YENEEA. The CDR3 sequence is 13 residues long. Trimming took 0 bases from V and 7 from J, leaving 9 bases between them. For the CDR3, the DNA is TGTGCCAGCAGCTTAGAGGGGCAGGGGACCCAGTACTTC. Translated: CASSLEGQGTQYF. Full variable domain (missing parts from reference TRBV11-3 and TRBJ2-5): EAGVVQSPRYKIIEKKQPVAFWCNPISGHNTLYWYLQNLGQGPELLIRYENEEAVDDSQLPKDRFSAERLKGVDSTLKIQPAELGDSAVYLCASSLEGQGTQYFGPGTRLLVL.

The CDR3 nucleotides are TGTGCCAGCACAGCAGAGGACTACGAGCAGTACTTC. It translates to CASTAEDYEQYF. The chain combines TRBV2 with TRBJ2-7, with D hard to call. The CDR3 is made up of 12 amino acids. V was pared by 7 bases and J by 3 bases, with 10 bases between. The germline V gene has CDR1 SNHLY and CDR2 FYNNEI.

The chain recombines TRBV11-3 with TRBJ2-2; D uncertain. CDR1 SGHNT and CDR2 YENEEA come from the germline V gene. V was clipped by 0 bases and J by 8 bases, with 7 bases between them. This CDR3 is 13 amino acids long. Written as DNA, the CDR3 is TGTGCCAGCAGCTTAGAGACCCGGGGGGAGCTGTTTTTT. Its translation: CASSLETRGELFF.

The CDR3: CASSQGARGETQYF. The CDR3 nucleotides are TGCGCCAGCAGCCAGGGGGCACGGGGAGAGACCCAGTACTTC. The V and J genes are TRBV5-1 and TRBJ2-5; TRBD1 agrees at 8 bases. The CDR3 has 14 amino acids. Germline V gene sequence: CDR1 SGHRS, CDR2 YFSETQ. V lost 4 bases, J lost 4 bases, and 6 bases stayed unmatched.

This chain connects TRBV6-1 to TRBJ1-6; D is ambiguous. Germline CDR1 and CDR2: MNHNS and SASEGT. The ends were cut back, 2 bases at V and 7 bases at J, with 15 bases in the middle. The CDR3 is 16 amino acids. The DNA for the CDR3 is TGTGCCAGCAGTGAAACCTACCCCCCGATGAATTCACCCCTCCACTTT. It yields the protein CASSETYPPMNSPLHF.

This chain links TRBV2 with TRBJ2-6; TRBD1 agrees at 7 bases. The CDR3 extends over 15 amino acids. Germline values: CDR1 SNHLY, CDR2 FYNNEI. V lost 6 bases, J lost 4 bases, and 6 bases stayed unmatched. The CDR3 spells CASREQGTGANVLTF. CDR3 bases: TGTGCCAGCAGAGAACAGGGGACCGGGGCCAACGTCCTGACTTTC.

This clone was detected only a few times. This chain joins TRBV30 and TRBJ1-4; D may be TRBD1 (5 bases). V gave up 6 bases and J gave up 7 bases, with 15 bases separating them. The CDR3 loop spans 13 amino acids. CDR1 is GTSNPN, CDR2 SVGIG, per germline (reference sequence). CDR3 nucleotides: TGTGCCTGTACGGGGGTGGTGCGTGAAAAACTGTTTTTT. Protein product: CACTGVVREKLFF.

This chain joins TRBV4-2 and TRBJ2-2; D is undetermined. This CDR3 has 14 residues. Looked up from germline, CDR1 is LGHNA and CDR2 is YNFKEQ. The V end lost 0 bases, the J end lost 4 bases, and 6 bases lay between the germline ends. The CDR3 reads CASSQDPVTGELFF. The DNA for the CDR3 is TGTGCCAGCAGCCAAGACCCTGTCACCGGGGAGCTGTTTTTT.

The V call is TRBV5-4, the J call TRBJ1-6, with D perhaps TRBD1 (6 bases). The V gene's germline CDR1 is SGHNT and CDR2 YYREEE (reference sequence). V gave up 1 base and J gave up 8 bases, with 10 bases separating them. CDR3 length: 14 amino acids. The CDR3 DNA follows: TGTGCCAGCAGCTTGAGTTACAGGGATTCACCCCTCCACTTT. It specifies CASSLSYRDSPLHF.

The CDR3 spells CASSVRTRSYEQYF. CDR3 in DNA: TGCGCCAGCAGTGTGAGGACACGCTCCTACGAGCAGTACTTC. This chain links TRBV10-1 with TRBJ2-7; perhaps TRBD1 as D (5 bases). V dropped 4 bases and J dropped 0 bases, with 10 bases sitting between them. The CDR3 covers 14 residues. From germline, CDR1 is WNHNN and CDR2 SYGVQD (reference sequence).

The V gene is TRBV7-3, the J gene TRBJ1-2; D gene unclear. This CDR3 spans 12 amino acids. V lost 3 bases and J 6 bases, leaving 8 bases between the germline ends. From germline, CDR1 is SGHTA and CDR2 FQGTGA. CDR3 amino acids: CASSLATDGYTF. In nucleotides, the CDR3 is TGTGCCAGCAGCTTGGCGACGGATGGCTACACCTTC.

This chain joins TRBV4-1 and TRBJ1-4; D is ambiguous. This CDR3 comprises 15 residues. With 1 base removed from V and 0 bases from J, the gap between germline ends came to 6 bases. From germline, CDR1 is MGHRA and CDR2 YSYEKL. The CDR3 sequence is CASSQVVTTNEKLFF. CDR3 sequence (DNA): TGCGCCAGCAGCCAAGTAGTTACAACTAATGAAAAACTGTTTTTT.

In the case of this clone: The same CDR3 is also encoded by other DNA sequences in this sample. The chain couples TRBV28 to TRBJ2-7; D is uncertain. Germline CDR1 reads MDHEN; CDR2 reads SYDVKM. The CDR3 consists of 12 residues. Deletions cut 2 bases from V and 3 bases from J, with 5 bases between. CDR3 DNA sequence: TGTGCCAGCAGTTTAGTAGGCTACGAGCAGTACTTC. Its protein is CASSLVGYEQYF.

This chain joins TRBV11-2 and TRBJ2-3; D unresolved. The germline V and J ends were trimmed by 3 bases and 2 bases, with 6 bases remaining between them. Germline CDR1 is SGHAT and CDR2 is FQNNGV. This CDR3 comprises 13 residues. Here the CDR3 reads CASSLGYTDTQYF. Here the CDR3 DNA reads TGTGCCAGCAGCTTGGGCTACACAGATACGCAGTATTTT.

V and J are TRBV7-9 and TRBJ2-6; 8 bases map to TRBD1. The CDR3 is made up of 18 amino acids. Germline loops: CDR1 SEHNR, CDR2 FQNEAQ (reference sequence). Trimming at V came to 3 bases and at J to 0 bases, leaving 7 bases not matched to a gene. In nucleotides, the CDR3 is TGTGCCAGCAGCTTGGGGGCAGGGGGCCCCTCTGGGGCCAACGTCCTGACTTTC. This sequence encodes CASSLGAGGPSGANVLTF.

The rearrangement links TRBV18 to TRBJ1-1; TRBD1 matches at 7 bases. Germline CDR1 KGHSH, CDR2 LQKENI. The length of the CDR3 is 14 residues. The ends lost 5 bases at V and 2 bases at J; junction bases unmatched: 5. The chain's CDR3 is CASSAGGGNTEAFF. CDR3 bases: TGTGCCAGCTCAGCAGGGGGAGGTAACACTGAAGCTTTCTTT.

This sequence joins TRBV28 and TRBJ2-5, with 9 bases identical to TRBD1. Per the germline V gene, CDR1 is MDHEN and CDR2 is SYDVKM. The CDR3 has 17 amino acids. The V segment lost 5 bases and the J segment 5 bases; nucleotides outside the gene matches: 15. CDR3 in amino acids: CASSASPGQGIWETQYF. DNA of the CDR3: TGTGCCAGCAGTGCATCCCCGGGACAGGGTATTTGGGAGACCCAGTACTTC.

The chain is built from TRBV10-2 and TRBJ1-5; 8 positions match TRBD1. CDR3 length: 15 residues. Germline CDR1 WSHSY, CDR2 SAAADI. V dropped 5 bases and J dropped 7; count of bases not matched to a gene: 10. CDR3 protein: CASSSGQGRPQPQHF. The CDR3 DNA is TGCGCCAGCAGTTCTGGACAGGGCCGTCCCCAGCCCCAGCATTTT.

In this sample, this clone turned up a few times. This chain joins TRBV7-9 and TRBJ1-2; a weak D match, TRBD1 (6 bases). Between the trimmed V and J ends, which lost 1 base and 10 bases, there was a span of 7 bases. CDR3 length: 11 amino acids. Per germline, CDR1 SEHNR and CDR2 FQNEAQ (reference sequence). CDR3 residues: CASSLGTDYTF. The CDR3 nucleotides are TGTGCCAGCAGCTTAGGGACAGACTACACCTTC.

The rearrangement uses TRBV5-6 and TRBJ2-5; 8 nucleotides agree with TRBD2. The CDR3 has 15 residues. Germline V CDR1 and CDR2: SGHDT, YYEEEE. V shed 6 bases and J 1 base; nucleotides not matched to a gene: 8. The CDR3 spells CASTTGLAAQETQYF. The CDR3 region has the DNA TGTGCCAGCACCACCGGACTAGCCGCCCAAGAGACCCAGTACTTC.

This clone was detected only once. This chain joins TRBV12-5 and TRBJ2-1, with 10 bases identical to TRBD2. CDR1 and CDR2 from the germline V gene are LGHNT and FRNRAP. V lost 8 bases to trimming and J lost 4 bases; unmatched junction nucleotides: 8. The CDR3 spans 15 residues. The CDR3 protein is CASKSGTSVYNEQFF. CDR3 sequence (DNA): TGTGCTAGTAAGTCCGGGACTAGCGTTTACAATGAGCAGTTCTTC.

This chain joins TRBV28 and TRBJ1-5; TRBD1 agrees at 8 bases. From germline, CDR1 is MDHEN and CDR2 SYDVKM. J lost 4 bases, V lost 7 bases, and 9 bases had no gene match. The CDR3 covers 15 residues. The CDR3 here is CASNYDRGGNQPQHF. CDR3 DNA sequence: TGTGCCAGCAACTACGACAGGGGCGGGAATCAGCCCCAGCATTTT.

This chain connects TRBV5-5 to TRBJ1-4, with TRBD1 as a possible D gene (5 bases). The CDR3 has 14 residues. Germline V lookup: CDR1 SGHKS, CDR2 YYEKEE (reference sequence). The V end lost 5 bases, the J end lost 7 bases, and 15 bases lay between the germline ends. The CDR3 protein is CASSSGMILEKLFF. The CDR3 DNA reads TGTGCCAGCAGTTCAGGGATGATTCTTGAAAAACTGTTTTTT.

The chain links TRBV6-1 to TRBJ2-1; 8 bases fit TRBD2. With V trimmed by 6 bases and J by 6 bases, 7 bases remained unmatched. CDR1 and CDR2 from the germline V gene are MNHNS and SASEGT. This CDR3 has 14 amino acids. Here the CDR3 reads CASSGGGRANEQFF. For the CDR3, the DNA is TGTGCCAGCAGCGGGGGGGGCAGGGCCAATGAGCAGTTCTTC.

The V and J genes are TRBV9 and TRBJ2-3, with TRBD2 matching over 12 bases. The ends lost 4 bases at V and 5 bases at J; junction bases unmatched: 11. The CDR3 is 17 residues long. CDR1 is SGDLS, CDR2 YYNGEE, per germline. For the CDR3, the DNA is TGTGCCAGCAGCCCCCTTTCGCTGACTAGCGGGGGAGATACGCAGTATTTT. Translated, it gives CASSPLSLTSGGDTQYF.

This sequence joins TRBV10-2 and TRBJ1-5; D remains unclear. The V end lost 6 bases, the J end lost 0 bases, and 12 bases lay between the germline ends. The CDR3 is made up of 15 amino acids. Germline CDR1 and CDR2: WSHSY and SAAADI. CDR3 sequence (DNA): TGCGCCAGCAGGCCCACGGGAAGTAGCAATCAGCCCCAGCATTTT. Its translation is CASRPTGSSNQPQHF.

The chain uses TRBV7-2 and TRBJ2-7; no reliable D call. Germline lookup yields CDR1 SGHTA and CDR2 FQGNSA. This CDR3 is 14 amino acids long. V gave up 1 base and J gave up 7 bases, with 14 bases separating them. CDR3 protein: CASSLGSVPLEQYF. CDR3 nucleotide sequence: TGTGCCAGCAGCTTAGGGTCAGTACCGCTGGAGCAGTACTTC.